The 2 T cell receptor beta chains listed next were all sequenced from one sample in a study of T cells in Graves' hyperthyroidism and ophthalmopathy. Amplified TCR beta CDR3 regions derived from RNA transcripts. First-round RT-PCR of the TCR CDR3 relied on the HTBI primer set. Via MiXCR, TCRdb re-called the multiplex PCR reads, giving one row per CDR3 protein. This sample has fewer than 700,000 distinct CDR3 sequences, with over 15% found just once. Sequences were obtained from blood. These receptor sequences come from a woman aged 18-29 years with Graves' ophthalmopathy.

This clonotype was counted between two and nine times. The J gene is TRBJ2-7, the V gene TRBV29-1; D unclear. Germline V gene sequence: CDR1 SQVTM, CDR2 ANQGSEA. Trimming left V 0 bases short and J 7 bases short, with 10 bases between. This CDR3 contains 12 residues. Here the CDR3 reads CSVEDEPWEQYF. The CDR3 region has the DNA TGCAGCGTTGAAGATGAACCGTGGGAGCAGTACTTC.

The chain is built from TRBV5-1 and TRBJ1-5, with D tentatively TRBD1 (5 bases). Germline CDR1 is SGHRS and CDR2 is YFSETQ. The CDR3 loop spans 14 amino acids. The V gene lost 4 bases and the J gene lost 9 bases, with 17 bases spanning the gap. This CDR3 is CASSPESGGGPQHF. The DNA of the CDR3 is TGCGCCAGCAGCCCAGAGTCCGGGGGAGGGCCCCAGCATTTT.